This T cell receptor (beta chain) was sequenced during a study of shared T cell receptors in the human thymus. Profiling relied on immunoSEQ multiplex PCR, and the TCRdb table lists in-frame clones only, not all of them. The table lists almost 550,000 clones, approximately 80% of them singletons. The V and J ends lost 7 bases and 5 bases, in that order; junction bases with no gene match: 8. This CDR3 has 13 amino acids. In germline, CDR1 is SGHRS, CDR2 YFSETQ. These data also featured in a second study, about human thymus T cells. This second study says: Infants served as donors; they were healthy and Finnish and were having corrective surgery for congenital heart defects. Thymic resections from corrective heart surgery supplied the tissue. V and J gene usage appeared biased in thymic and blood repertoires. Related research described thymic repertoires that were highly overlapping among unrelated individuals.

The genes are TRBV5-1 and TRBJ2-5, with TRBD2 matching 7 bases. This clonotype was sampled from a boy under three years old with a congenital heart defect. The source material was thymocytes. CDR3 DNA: TGCGCCAGCGGGAGGGCTAGCGATGAGACCCAGTACTTC. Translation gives CASGRASDETQYF.